A selection of T cell receptor beta chains follows, all from one sample in a study of early T cells in non-severe SARS-CoV-2 infection. TCRdb re-analysed the 5' RACE reads in MiXCR, keeping a single row per CDR3 protein. The table shows about 80,000 distinct CDR3 sequences, with around an eighth occurring only once. The sequenced material came from whole blood. The source is an adult who was a healthcare worker with PCR-confirmed SARS-CoV-2 infection or an uninfected control (not recorded which). The CDR3 runs from the conserved cysteine through the conserved F or W. A D gene is named only where the DNA matches it firmly. Part of the rows lack a size; the others show once, few, many or a class for expanded clones.

V gene: TRBV5-1; clone size: NA; J gene: TRBJ1-1; D gene: NA; CDR3 DNA: TGCGCCAGCAGCTTAACTTCGCCGAACACTGAAGCTTTCTTT; CDR3 protein: CASSLTSPNTEAFF
V gene: TRBV7-9; clone size: NA; J gene: TRBJ1-2; D gene: NA; CDR3 DNA: TGTGCCAGCAGCTTAATTGATGGCTACATCTTC; CDR3 protein: CASSLIDGYIF
V gene: TRBV12-3/TRBV12-4; clone size: NA; J gene: TRBJ2-3; D gene: NA; CDR3 DNA: TGTGCCAGCATCGGGCTCGGGGGAGATACGCAGTATTTT; CDR3 protein: CASIGLGGDTQYF
V gene: TRBV19; clone size: many; J gene: TRBJ1-4; D gene: NA; CDR3 DNA: TGTGCCAGTAGTAGGGCAGCAACTAATGAAAAACTGTTTTTT; CDR3 protein: CASSRAATNEKLFF
V gene: TRBV12-3/TRBV12-4; clone size: NA; J gene: TRBJ2-7; D gene: TRBD2; CDR3 DNA: TGTGCCAGCAGATCAATTAGCGGGAGCGGGCAGTACTTC; CDR3 protein: CASRSISGSGQYF
V gene: TRBV29-1; clone size: many; J gene: TRBJ2-6; D gene: NA; CDR3 DNA: TGCAGCGTTGAATACATCGGGGAGAGCTCTGGGGCCAACGTCCTGACTTTC; CDR3 protein: CSVEYIGESSGANVLTF
V gene: TRBV28; clone size: few; J gene: TRBJ2-3; D gene: NA; CDR3 DNA: TGTGCCAGCAGGGGGGCCTTTAGCACAGATACGCAGTATTTT; CDR3 protein: CASRGAFSTDTQYF
V gene: TRBV19; clone size: NA; J gene: TRBJ2-6; D gene: NA; CDR3 DNA: TGTGCCAGTAGTATGAGCCTTCCGGGAGGGGCCAACGTCCTGACTTTC; CDR3 protein: CASSMSLPGGANVLTF
V gene: TRBV20-1; clone size: many; J gene: TRBJ2-1; D gene: NA; CDR3 DNA: TGCAGTGTCTTCAGGACAACTTATAATGAGCAGTTCTTC; CDR3 protein: CSVFRTTYNEQFF
V gene: TRBV20-1; clone size: few; J gene: TRBJ2-5; D gene: NA; CDR3 DNA: TGCAGTCGTCAGTCTACGTCGGAGACCCAGTACTTC; CDR3 protein: CSRQSTSETQYF
V gene: TRBV12-3/TRBV12-4; clone size: NA; J gene: TRBJ2-7; D gene: NA; CDR3 DNA: TGTGCCAGCAGCCCAGGATTACTGTCGGGCGAGCAGTACTTC; CDR3 protein: CASSPGLLSGEQYF
V gene: TRBV30; clone size: many; J gene: TRBJ2-5; D gene: TRBD2; CDR3 DNA: TGTGCCTGGAGTTCTCTCACAGCGGGAGGAGAGACCCAGTACTTC; CDR3 protein: CAWSSLTAGGETQYF
V gene: TRBV18; clone size: many; J gene: TRBJ2-5; D gene: NA; CDR3 DNA: TGTGCCAGCTGCCGAAGGGCTTCGTACCAAGAGACCCAGTACTTC; CDR3 protein: CASCRRASYQETQYF
V gene: TRBV27; clone size: few; J gene: TRBJ1-1; D gene: NA; CDR3 DNA: TGTGCCAGCAGGCTCGGGTCTCCCGTGGCTGAAGCTTTCTTT; CDR3 protein: CASRLGSPVAEAFF
V gene: TRBV7-6; clone size: few; J gene: TRBJ1-1; D gene: NA; CDR3 DNA: TGTGCCAGCAGCTTACTCCGGAACACTGAAGCTTTCTTT; CDR3 protein: CASSLLRNTEAFF
V gene: TRBV3-1; clone size: many; J gene: TRBJ2-1; D gene: TRBD1; CDR3 DNA: TGTGCCAGCAGCCAAGGGCCGGGACAGGGACACAATGAGCAGTTCTTC; CDR3 protein: CASSQGPGQGHNEQFF
V gene: TRBV10-3; clone size: few; J gene: TRBJ1-3; D gene: NA; CDR3 DNA: TGTGCCATCAGGTGGTCAGAGACTGGAAACACCATATATTTT; CDR3 protein: CAIRWSETGNTIYF
V gene: TRBV29-1; clone size: many; J gene: TRBJ2-2; D gene: TRBD2; CDR3 DNA: TGCAGCGTTGACGCTCGGGGGGGCGACACCGGGGAGCTGTTTTTT; CDR3 protein: CSVDARGGDTGELFF
V gene: TRBV7-9; clone size: NA; J gene: TRBJ2-7; D gene: NA; CDR3 DNA: TGTGCCAGCAGCTTAGTGTCCCAGGGTTCCTACGAGCAGTACTTC; CDR3 protein: CASSLVSQGSYEQYF
V gene: TRBV6-2/TRBV6-3; clone size: once; J gene: TRBJ2-2; D gene: NA; CDR3 DNA: TGTGCCACTACTAACGGGCTGCGCAGTAATCCCGGGGAGCTGTTTTTT; CDR3 protein: CATTNGLRSNPGELFF
V gene: TRBV30; clone size: many; J gene: TRBJ1-4; D gene: NA; CDR3 DNA: TGTGCCTGGAGTGGGTCGGATAATGAAAAACTGTTTTTT; CDR3 protein: CAWSGSDNEKLFF
V gene: TRBV28; clone size: NA; J gene: TRBJ2-2; D gene: TRBD2; CDR3 DNA: TGTGCCAGCAGTTTCACCTCTCTAGCGGGGGCCAACACCGGGGAGCTGTTTTTT; CDR3 protein: CASSFTSLAGANTGELFF
V gene: TRBV28; clone size: NA; J gene: TRBJ1-5; D gene: TRBD1; CDR3 DNA: TGTGCCAGCAGTCCTCAGGGGGCGCTAGGGCAGCCCCAGCATTTT; CDR3 protein: CASSPQGALGQPQHF
V gene: TRBV3-1; clone size: NA; J gene: TRBJ2-1; D gene: NA; CDR3 DNA: TGTGCCAGCAGCCAAGGGATAGCGGCAACCTACAATGAGCAGTTCTTC; CDR3 protein: CASSQGIAATYNEQFF
V gene: TRBV7-2; clone size: NA; J gene: TRBJ2-3; D gene: NA; CDR3 DNA: TGTGCCAGCAGCTTAAGCCCAGAATCTACGCAGTATTTT; CDR3 protein: CASSLSPESTQYF
V gene: TRBV27; clone size: NA; J gene: TRBJ1-3; D gene: NA; CDR3 DNA: TGTGCCAGCAGTTTTACAGGGGGAAACACCATATATTTT; CDR3 protein: CASSFTGGNTIYF
V gene: TRBV7-6; clone size: NA; J gene: TRBJ2-1; D gene: TRBD2; CDR3 DNA: TGTGCCAGCAGCCCCGGACTAGCGGCATCCTACAATGAGCAGTTCTTC; CDR3 protein: CASSPGLAASYNEQFF
V gene: TRBV6-5; clone size: NA; J gene: TRBJ2-2; D gene: TRBD1; CDR3 DNA: TGTGCCAGCAGTTACGGGACAGGGTCCGGGGAGCTGTTTTTT; CDR3 protein: CASSYGTGSGELFF
V gene: TRBV3-1; clone size: NA; J gene: TRBJ2-4; D gene: NA; CDR3 DNA: TGTGCCAGCAGCCAGGGCGGCGGTAGAAGGAACATTCAGTACTTC; CDR3 protein: CASSQGGGRRNIQYF
V gene: TRBV6-5; clone size: many; J gene: TRBJ2-1; D gene: NA; CDR3 DNA: TGTGCCAGCACCCCCGACAGGAGCTCCTACAATGAGCAGTTCTTC; CDR3 protein: CASTPDRSSYNEQFF
V gene: TRBV20-1; clone size: NA; J gene: TRBJ2-7; D gene: NA; CDR3 DNA: TGCAGTGCTAGTCAGCGGGTCTCCTACGAGCAGTACTTC; CDR3 protein: CSASQRVSYEQYF
V gene: TRBV27; clone size: NA; J gene: TRBJ2-7; D gene: NA; CDR3 DNA: TGTGCCAGCCGTCCTTACCACAGGGCTCTTTCCTACGAGCAGTACTTC; CDR3 protein: CASRPYHRALSYEQYF
V gene: TRBV6-5; clone size: NA; J gene: TRBJ2-1; D gene: TRBD2; CDR3 DNA: TGTGCCAGCAGTTACTCTGCCGGGACTAACCCCCACAATGAGCAGTTCTTC; CDR3 protein: CASSYSAGTNPHNEQFF
V gene: TRBV5-4; clone size: many; J gene: TRBJ2-1; D gene: NA; CDR3 DNA: TGTGCCAGCAGCCCTAGGACTAATGAGCAGTTCTTC; CDR3 protein: CASSPRTNEQFF
V gene: TRBV10-2; clone size: NA; J gene: TRBJ2-2; D gene: TRBD2; CDR3 DNA: TGCGCCAGCAGTGCTGGACTAGCGGGGGCGCGGGAGCTGTTTTTT; CDR3 protein: CASSAGLAGARELFF
V gene: TRBV14; clone size: medium-sized; J gene: TRBJ1-1; D gene: TRBD1; CDR3 DNA: TGTGCCAGCAGTGGACAGGGTGCCAAGGGGGTTGAAGCTTTCTTT; CDR3 protein: CASSGQGAKGVEAFF
V gene: TRBV11-2; clone size: NA; J gene: TRBJ2-1; D gene: TRBD1; CDR3 DNA: TGTGCCAGCAGCTACGGGACAGGGCATGAGCAGTTCTTC; CDR3 protein: CASSYGTGHEQFF
V gene: TRBV6-1; clone size: NA; J gene: TRBJ2-2; D gene: TRBD1; CDR3 DNA: TGTGCCAGCACTTGGACAGGGAGTAATGCCGGGGAGCTGTTTTTT; CDR3 protein: CASTWTGSNAGELFF
V gene: TRBV20-1; clone size: many; J gene: TRBJ1-2; D gene: NA; CDR3 DNA: TGCAGTGTTCCTTTGGACTATGGCTACACCTTC; CDR3 protein: CSVPLDYGYTF
V gene: TRBV27; clone size: NA; J gene: TRBJ1-1; D gene: NA; CDR3 DNA: TGTGCCAGCAGGACCAGGGGGAACACTGAAGCTTTCTTT; CDR3 protein: CASRTRGNTEAFF
V gene: TRBV7-2; clone size: many; J gene: TRBJ2-5; D gene: NA; CDR3 DNA: TGTGCCAGCAGCTTAGGGCAGGCCGGGAGCGAGACCCAGTACTTC; CDR3 protein: CASSLGQAGSETQYF
V gene: TRBV9; clone size: NA; J gene: TRBJ1-1; D gene: NA; CDR3 DNA: TGTGCCAGCAGCGTGACCGCAACGGGCACTGAAGCTTTCTTT; CDR3 protein: CASSVTATGTEAFF
V gene: TRBV18; clone size: NA; J gene: TRBJ2-7; D gene: TRBD1; CDR3 DNA: TGTGCCAGCTCACCACCGAAGGATAATAACAGGGGCAGGGAGCAGTACTTC; CDR3 protein: CASSPPKDNNRGREQYF
V gene: TRBV7-2; clone size: few; J gene: TRBJ2-1; D gene: NA; CDR3 DNA: TGTGCCAGCAGCTTAGCGGCGGCTTCCTACAATGAGCAGTTCTTC; CDR3 protein: CASSLAAASYNEQFF
V gene: TRBV15; clone size: many; J gene: TRBJ1-1; D gene: NA; CDR3 DNA: TGTGCCACCAGCGGGGAGTACATGAACACTGAAGCTTTCTTT; CDR3 protein: CATSGEYMNTEAFF